The 31 T cell receptor beta chains below all came from one sample that was sequenced in a study of blood T cells in healthy people across ages. Using a J-beta primer mix together with a sample-barcoded 5' primer, a second PCR was run for roughly 7 to 11 cycles. Each CDR3 protein is one row after TCRdb ran MiXCR on the 5' RACE reads. The sample includes approximately 800,000 distinct CDR3 sequences, around 25% of them seen just once. This sample also appeared in a second study, on T cells of mothers and their children.

Specimen: blood. The receptors were gathered from a boy between 10 and 17 years old in good health.

The V call is TRBV29-1, the J call TRBJ2-1, with a tentative D call TRBD1 (6 bases). This CDR3 has 14 amino acids. Germline-derived CDR1 and CDR2 are SQVTM and ANQGSEA. The V end was cut by 6 bases, the J end by 3 bases, with 15 bases between. The CDR3 nucleotides read TGCAGCGTATCAGGGGTCCCCAACTACAATGAGCAGTTCTTC. It yields the protein CSVSGVPNYNEQFF.

There are a few counts of this clonotype. The DNA for the CDR3 is TGTGCCAGCAGCTCTTGGACAGGGGGCGCGGGCTCGTACGAGCAGTACTTC. Amino acid sequence: CASSSWTGGAGSYEQYF. The J gene is TRBJ2-7, the V gene TRBV7-9, with 11 positions matching TRBD1. The germline V gene has CDR1 SEHNR and CDR2 FQNEAQ (reference sequence). The CDR3 has 17 amino acids. Trimming cost V 4 bases and J 4 bases; bases outside gene matches: 12.

V is TRBV6-1 and J is TRBJ2-5; the D gene is possibly TRBD2 (6 bases). Germline loops: CDR1 MNHNS, CDR2 SASEGT. This CDR3 is built from 14 residues. Trimming left V 7 bases short and J 7 bases short, with 19 bases between. Here the CDR3 reads CASKGVSGQRTQYF. In DNA, the CDR3 is TGTGCCAGCAAAGGGGTGAGCGGGCAACGGACCCAGTACTTC.

This clonotype has just a few counts. Its ends do not fully match the called genes, so a read error is possible. The chain links TRBV12-3 or TRBV12-4 to TRBJ1-4; no clear D gene. This CDR3 contains 14 residues. The chain's CDR3 is CASTLEGFFEKLLF. As DNA, the CDR3 is TGTGCCAGCACTTTAGAGGGATTTTTTGAAAAACTGCTTTTT.

The genes are TRBV12-3 or TRBV12-4 and TRBJ2-1; D is perhaps TRBD1 (6 bases). Deletions cut 2 bases from V and 4 bases from J, with 12 bases between. This CDR3 is 15 amino acids long. The chain's CDR3 is CASSLSRGGYNEQFF. For the CDR3, the DNA is TGTGCCAGCAGTTTAAGCCGAGGGGGTTACAATGAGCAGTTCTTC.

CDR3 coding DNA: TGCGCCAGCAGCCCCGTTAGCGGGGACTACAATGAGCAGTTCTTC. Amino acid sequence: CASSPVSGDYNEQFF. V gene TRBV4-3 combines with J gene TRBJ2-1; 8 bases map to TRBD2. The CDR3 covers 15 residues. CDR1 is LGHNA, CDR2 YSLEER, per germline. V lost 4 bases and J lost 3; bases outside the gene matches: 5.

This chain connects TRBV3-1 to TRBJ1-2; D call uncertain. Germline V gives CDR1 LGHDT, CDR2 YNNKEL (reference sequence). V was clipped by 4 bases and J by 6 bases, with 15 bases between them. CDR3 length: 14 amino acids. The CDR3 region is CASSLTMGGDGYTF. The CDR3 region has the DNA TGTGCCAGCAGCCTTACCATGGGAGGCGATGGCTACACCTTC.

In its sample, this clonotype was seen a few times. One junction end does not reproduce the germline sequence, and a read error may be involved. The V and J genes are TRBV28 and TRBJ2-7, with D uncertain. Per germline, CDR1 MDHEN and CDR2 SYDVKM. This CDR3 is 13 amino acids long. The CDR3 here is CACSFPDLYEQYF. The DNA for the CDR3 is TGTGCCTGCAGTTTCCCGGACCTCTACGAGCAGTACTTC.

The CDR3 reads CASSVFGSEAFF. The CDR3 coding sequence is TGTGCCAGCAGTGTATTCGGTTCCGAAGCTTTCTTT. This sequence joins TRBV25-1 and TRBJ1-1, with no clear D. Germline V CDR1 and CDR2: MGHDK, SYGVNS. The CDR3 covers 12 residues. Trimming left V 4 bases short and J 8 bases short, with 11 bases between.

This clonotype has more than one count but fewer than ten. The V gene is TRBV12-3 or TRBV12-4, the J gene TRBJ2-1; TRBD1 agrees at 8 bases. V was pared by 5 bases and J by 6 bases, with 9 bases of the junction left unmatched. The length of the CDR3 is 15 residues. The CDR3 nucleotides read TGTGCCAGCAGTCGGACAGGGAGTTATCCCAATGAGCAGTTCTTC. It is translated as CASSRTGSYPNEQFF.

This chain joins TRBV5-1 and TRBJ1-3, with unresolved D. Trimming shortened V by 5 bases and J by 2 bases, and 11 bases separated the two germline ends. The CDR3 consists of 14 residues. Germline lookup yields CDR1 SGHRS and CDR2 YFSETQ. The CDR3: CASSFEGTGNTIYF. CDR3 sequence (DNA): TGCGCCAGCAGTTTTGAGGGCACTGGAAACACCATATATTTT.

At least ten counts were recorded for this clonotype. V and J are TRBV29-1 and TRBJ2-5, with 8 bases lining up with TRBD2. Germline-derived CDR1 and CDR2 are SQVTM and ANQGSEA. The CDR3 runs to 13 residues. After removal of 5 bases from V and 1 base from J, the junction contained 3 bases not matched to a gene. The CDR3 DNA sequence: TGCAGCGTTTCCAGCGGGAGCCAAGAGACCCAGTACTTC. It specifies CSVSSGSQETQYF.

The table lists this clonotype with a count of one. The genes are TRBV3-1 and TRBJ2-1; TRBD2 matches at 8 bases. V lost 0 bases to trimming and J lost 0 bases; unmatched junction nucleotides: 1. Germline values: CDR1 LGHDT, CDR2 YNNKEL (reference sequence). The CDR3 is 16 amino acids. In nucleotides, the CDR3 is TGTGCCAGCAGCCAAGACGGGGGGGTCTCCTACAATGAGCAGTTCTTC. Translated: CASSQDGGVSYNEQFF.

V usage is TRBV27 and J usage is TRBJ2-7; possible D gene TRBD2, 6 bases. CDR3 length equals 13 residues. CDR1 is MNHEY, CDR2 SMNVEV, per germline (reference sequence). Trimming stripped 9 bases from V and 2 bases from J, with 14 bases between. The CDR3 reads CASAAGNTYEQYF. As DNA, the CDR3 is TGTGCCAGTGCGGCGGGGAACACCTACGAGCAGTACTTC.

Details on this clonotype: Mismatch with germline at one junction end may stem from a read error. The rearrangement joins TRBV6-9 to TRBJ2-3; 9 bases line up with TRBD2. Per germline, CDR1 MNHGY and CDR2 SVAAGI. This CDR3 region has 14 residues. The CDR3 protein is CASSYGTSTDTQCF. The CDR3 DNA is TGTGCCAGCAGTTATGGGACTAGCACAGATACGCAGTGTTTT.

This clonotype has just a few counts. The rearrangement uses TRBV6-1 and TRBJ2-2; the match to TRBD1 covers 11 bases. The CDR3 totals 15 residues. J gave up 6 bases and V 1 base, and 1 base lay outside the gene matches. Looked up from germline, CDR1 is MNHNS and CDR2 is SASEGT. The CDR3 DNA is TGTGCCAGCAGTGAAGGGACAGGGGGCCCCGGGGAGCTGTTTTTT. Amino acid sequence: CASSEGTGGPGELFF.

This clonotype was seen a few times. This chain joins TRBV2 and TRBJ2-2, with D tentatively TRBD2 (6 bases). Trimming took off 2 bases at V and 3 bases at J, with 10 bases between the two ends. Germline loops: CDR1 SNHLY, CDR2 FYNNEI. The length of the CDR3 is 15 residues. The CDR3 coding sequence is TGTGCCAGCAGTGAATGGCGGGGCGACACCGGGGAGCTGTTTTTT. As protein: CASSEWRGDTGELFF.

This clonotype was picked up a small number of times. The chain is built from TRBV9 and TRBJ2-4, with TRBD1 matching over 7 bases. The CDR3 loop spans 19 amino acids. Germline assignment: CDR1 SGDLS and CDR2 YYNGEE. V was pared by 4 bases and J by 2 bases, with 18 bases of the junction left unmatched. As DNA, the CDR3 is TGTGCCAGCAGCCCCAGAGACAGGGCCGATAGTGCAACCAAAAACATTCAGTACTTC. Translation gives CASSPRDRADSATKNIQYF.

The chain combines TRBV12-3 or TRBV12-4 with TRBJ2-2; D remains unclear. This CDR3 is built from 16 residues. Deletions cut 0 bases from V and 0 bases from J, with 8 bases between. Here the CDR3 DNA reads TGTGCCAGCAGTTTAGCTGACGGAGCGAACACCGGGGAGCTGTTTTTT. This encodes CASSLADGANTGELFF.

The V gene is TRBV29-1, the J gene TRBJ1-2; 10 bases are a match to TRBD1. The CDR3 is made up of 13 amino acids. J gave up 6 bases and V 5 bases, and 6 bases lay outside the gene matches. Germline CDR1 SQVTM, CDR2 ANQGSEA. DNA of the CDR3: TGCAGCGTTCCGGGACAGGGGTTGCATGGCTACACCTTC. It translates to CSVPGQGLHGYTF. The complete variable domain, with remaining parts taken from reference TRBV29-1 and TRBJ1-2, reads SAVISQKPSRDICQRGTSLTIQCQVDSQVTMMFWYRQQPGQSLTLIATANQGSEATYESGFVIDKFPISRPNLTFSTLTVSNMSPEDSSIYLCSVPGQGLHGYTFGSGTRLTVV.

This clonotype was found a few times. This chain joins TRBV7-2 and TRBJ2-1, with D possibly called TRBD1 or TRBD2 (5 bases each). CDR1 and CDR2 (germline): SGHTA, FQGNSA. Trimming took off 7 bases at V and 9 bases at J, with 19 bases between the two ends. The CDR3 has 14 amino acids. For the CDR3, the DNA is TGTGCCAGCACCACGCAGGGACCTCTCAGTGAGCAGTTCTTC. It specifies CASTTQGPLSEQFF.

This clonotype was picked up a small number of times. The chain employs TRBV4-1 and TRBJ2-5; tentatively, D is TRBD2 (6 bases). The J call may be mistaken, given a closer DNA end match to TRBJ2-7. This CDR3 comprises 14 residues. Germline CDR1 is MGHRA and CDR2 is YSYEKL. The CDR3 DNA sequence: TGCGCCAGCAGCCAAGATTTGGGGAGGAGCGAGCAGTACTTC. This codes for CASSQDLGRSEQYF.

This sequence joins TRBV9 and TRBJ2-5; no reliable D call. Trimming took 0 bases from V and 2 from J, leaving 11 bases between them. The CDR3 is 15 residues long. Germline V gene data show CDR1 as SGDLS and CDR2 as YYNGEE. The CDR3 loop reads CASSVGPRTQETQYF. The DNA of the CDR3 is TGTGCCAGCAGCGTAGGCCCCCGCACACAAGAGACCCAGTACTTC.

This clonotype has only a few counts. This chain joins TRBV5-1 and TRBJ2-1; 11 positions match TRBD2. The length of the CDR3 is 16 residues. Looked up from germline, CDR1 is SGHRS and CDR2 is YFSETQ. V was pared by 4 bases and J by 4 bases, with 7 bases of the junction left unmatched. CDR3 sequence reads: CASSVQLAGVYNEQFF. For the CDR3, the DNA is TGCGCCAGCAGCGTCCAACTAGCGGGAGTTTACAATGAGCAGTTCTTC.

This clonotype was observed a few times. The rearrangement links TRBV4-1 to TRBJ1-5, with 8 nucleotides matching TRBD1. CDR1 and CDR2 from the germline V gene are MGHRA and YSYEKL. This CDR3 is 14 amino acids long. Unmatched junction bases numbered 2, after V lost 2 bases and J lost 5 bases. The CDR3 sequence: CASSQPDRDQPQHF. The CDR3 bases are TGCGCCAGCAGCCAACCGGACAGGGATCAGCCCCAGCATTTT.

The V call is TRBV4-3, the J call TRBJ2-7; 9 bases are a match to TRBD2. Germline values: CDR1 LGHNA, CDR2 YSLEER. This CDR3 spans 15 amino acids. With V trimmed by 1 base and J by 5 bases, 6 bases remained unmatched. CDR3 sequence (DNA): TGCGCCAGCAGCCAAGGCGGCGGGAGGGCCCACGAGCAGTACTTC. Protein product: CASSQGGGRAHEQYF.

The V gene is TRBV4-1, the J gene TRBJ2-5; maybe TRBD1 (5 bases). The CDR3 has 15 amino acids. The germline gives CDR1 MGHRA, CDR2 YSYEKL. Trimming stripped 0 bases from V and 0 bases from J, with 8 bases between. The CDR3 region has the DNA TGCGCCAGCAGCCAAGAGGCAGGGTACCAAGAGACCCAGTACTTC. This sequence encodes CASSQEAGYQETQYF.

The table lists this clonotype with a few counts. The chain carries TRBV7-9 and TRBJ2-4; D unresolved. In germline, CDR1 is SEHNR, CDR2 FQNEAQ (reference sequence). This CDR3 is 15 amino acids long. Trimming stripped 4 bases from V and 8 bases from J, with 18 bases between. The CDR3 bases are TGTGCCAGCAGCTCCCCCCTGGTTGCTGGGGACATTCAGTACTTC. Amino acids: CASSSPLVAGDIQYF.

This clonotype has more than one count but fewer than ten. The gene calls are TRBV24-1 and TRBJ2-4; 9 bases align to TRBD2. V lost 7 bases and J lost 3; bases outside the gene matches: 6. The CDR3 length is 15 residues. The germline CDR1 and CDR2 sequences are KGHDR and SFDVKD. The CDR3: CATSAGGFGKNIQYF. In nucleotides, the CDR3 is TGTGCCACCAGCGCGGGAGGGTTCGGCAAAAACATTCAGTACTTC.

The chain is built from TRBV7-9 and TRBJ2-7, with D uncertain. The assigned J gene may be wrong: the sequence end matches TRBJ2-1 better. Germline values: CDR1 SEHNR, CDR2 FQNEAQ (reference sequence). The CDR3 extends over 12 amino acids. As DNA, the CDR3 is TGTGCCAGCAGCTCAGAGAACACAGAGCAGTTCTTC. It codes for CASSSENTEQFF.

This chain connects TRBV4-1 to TRBJ2-3; tentatively, D is TRBD1 or TRBD2 (6 bases each). The CDR3 consists of 14 residues. In germline, CDR1 is MGHRA, CDR2 YSYEKL. Trimming took 1 base from V and 4 from J, leaving 9 bases between them. The CDR3 is CASSQVGGSDTQYF. For the CDR3, the DNA is TGCGCCAGCAGCCAAGTAGGGGGGTCAGATACGCAGTATTTT.